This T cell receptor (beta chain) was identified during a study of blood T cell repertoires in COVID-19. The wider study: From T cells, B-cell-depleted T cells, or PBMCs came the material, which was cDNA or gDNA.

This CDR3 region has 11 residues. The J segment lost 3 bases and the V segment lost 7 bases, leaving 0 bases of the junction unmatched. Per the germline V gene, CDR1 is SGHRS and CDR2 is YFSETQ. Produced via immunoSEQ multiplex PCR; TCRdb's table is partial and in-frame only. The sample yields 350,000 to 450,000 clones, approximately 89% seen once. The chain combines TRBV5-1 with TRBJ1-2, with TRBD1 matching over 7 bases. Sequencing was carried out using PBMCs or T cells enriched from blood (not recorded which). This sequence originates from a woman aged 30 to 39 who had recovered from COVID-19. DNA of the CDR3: TGCGCCAGCGGGACAGACTATGGCTACACCTTC. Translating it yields CASGTDYGYTF.